Presented here are 14 T cell receptor beta chains from one specimen sequenced in a study of T cells after yellow fever vaccination. Each CDR3 protein is one row after TCRdb ran MiXCR on the 5' RACE reads. The profile shows a few hundred thousand distinct CDR3 sequences, roughly 5.2% of them singletons. The input for sequencing was CD4+ T cells sorted from PBMCs, taken on the day of the yellow fever booster vaccination. The receptors shown here come from a man aged 18 to 35 who received the YFV17D yellow fever vaccine.

V and J are TRBV2 and TRBJ1-1; 8 bases map to TRBD1. The germline gives CDR1 SNHLY, CDR2 FYNNEI. The CDR3 loop spans 14 amino acids. Unmatched junction bases numbered 5, after V lost 5 bases and J lost 3 bases. CDR3 in DNA: TGTGCCAGCAGTCCACAGGGGGTCTACACTGAAGCTTTCTTT. This sequence encodes CASSPQGVYTEAFF.

This clonotype was seen many times. V and J are TRBV20-1 and TRBJ1-2; possible D gene TRBD1, 6 bases. Germline-derived CDR1 and CDR2 are DFQATT and SNEGSKA (reference sequence). The CDR3 consists of 15 residues. The V gene lost 5 bases and the J gene lost 5 bases, with 21 bases spanning the gap. CDR3 sequence reads: CSALGPGASLYGYTF. The DNA for the CDR3 is TGCAGTGCTTTGGGACCGGGGGCAAGCCTTTATGGCTACACCTTC.

The V gene is TRBV20-1, the J gene TRBJ1-6; 7 nucleotides agree with TRBD1. V trimming: 5 bases; J trimming: 8 bases; junction bases outside the gene matches: 9. There are 14 residues in the CDR3. In germline, CDR1 is DFQATT, CDR2 SNEGSKA (reference sequence). This CDR3 reads CSAVTGTEDSPLHF. As DNA, the CDR3 is TGCAGTGCTGTAACCGGGACAGAAGATTCACCCCTCCACTTT.

This clonotype was detected a few times. The rearrangement uses TRBV6-6 and TRBJ2-7; D is unclear. CDR1 and CDR2 (germline): MNHNY, SVGAGI (reference sequence). CDR3 length: 11 amino acids. V was shortened by 0 bases and J by 7 bases, with 4 bases between the two germline ends. CDR3: CASSYSNEQYV. Written as DNA, the CDR3 is TGTGCCAGCAGTTACTCGAATGAGCAGTACGTC.

This rearrangement joins TRBV5-1 to TRBJ1-6; 7 bases agree with TRBD1. Germline-derived CDR1 and CDR2 are SGHRS and YFSETQ. The CDR3 is made up of 12 amino acids. J was trimmed by 6 bases and V by 7 bases; bases with no gene match: 1. The CDR3 nucleotides are TGCGCCAGCCGGGACAGTAATTCACCCCTCCACTTT. Translation gives CASRDSNSPLHF.

This rearrangement joins TRBV12-3 or TRBV12-4 to TRBJ1-1; D may be TRBD1 (5 bases). This CDR3 comprises 16 residues. Trimming took off 3 bases at V and 3 bases at J, with 17 bases between the two ends. CDR3 sequence reads: CASSFRVRGEDTEAFF. The DNA for the CDR3 is TGTGCCAGCAGTTTTCGGGTAAGGGGCGAGGACACTGAAGCTTTCTTT.

In this sample, this clonotype turned up a few times. At one boundary the junction diverges from the germline segment, which might be a read error. The V and J genes are TRBV7-7 and TRBJ2-5; 9 bases are shared with TRBD1. Germline CDR1 and CDR2: SSHAT and FNYEAQ (reference sequence). The CDR3 consists of 13 residues. The chain's CDR3 is CASSWDREETQYF. As DNA, the CDR3 is TGTGCTAGCAGCTGGGACAGGGAAGAGACCCAGTACTTC.

This rearrangement joins TRBV12-3 or TRBV12-4 to TRBJ1-3; D is unresolved. Trimming took 10 bases from V and 1 from J, leaving 11 bases between them. This CDR3 spans 13 amino acids. CDR3 amino acids: CATARHSGNTIYF. In nucleotides, the CDR3 is TGTGCCACGGCCAGGCATTCTGGAAACACCATATATTTT.

This clonotype was counted ten times or more. The genes are TRBV3-1 and TRBJ1-1; TRBD1 matches 7 bases. This CDR3 is 13 amino acids long. From germline, CDR1 is LGHDT and CDR2 YNNKEL (reference sequence). Trimming took 2 bases from V and 10 from J; bases not matched to a gene: 7. Here the CDR3 DNA reads TGTGCCAGCAGCCAACGACAGGGAAGGCGAGCTTTCTTT. This codes for CASSQRQGRRAFF. Full variable domain (remainder filled in from reference TRBV3-1 and TRBJ1-1): DTAVSQTPKYLVTQMGNDKSIKCEQNLGHDTMYWYKQDSKKFLKIMFSYNNKELIINETVPNRFSPKSPDKAHLNLHINSLELGDSAVYFCASSQRQGRRAFFGQGTRLTVV.

This clonotype was picked up a small number of times. V is TRBV4-1 and J is TRBJ2-5, with a weak D call TRBD2 (6 bases). V shed 2 bases and J shed 2 bases, with 9 bases lying between them. The CDR3 covers 14 residues. CDR1 MGHRA and CDR2 YSYEKL come from the germline V gene. The CDR3 is CASSQPREQETQYF. The CDR3 region has the DNA TGCGCCAGCAGCCAACCCCGGGAGCAAGAGACCCAGTACTTC.

The gene calls are TRBV7-7 and TRBJ2-3; a weak D match, TRBD2 (5 bases). Trimming pared 0 bases from V and 4 bases from J, leaving 5 bases between. Germline V gene data show CDR1 as SSHAT and CDR2 as FNYEAQ (reference sequence). This CDR3 is 13 amino acids long. The CDR3 nucleotides read TGTGCCAGCAGCTTAGCGCGGGCAGATACGCAGTATTTT. This translates into CASSLARADTQYF.

This clonotype has a count of ten or more. The rearrangement links TRBV11-2 to TRBJ2-5; D is ambiguous. V lost 4 bases, J lost 5 bases, and 8 bases lay in between. This CDR3 spans 12 amino acids. Looked up from germline, CDR1 is SGHAT and CDR2 is FQNNGV. DNA for the CDR3: TGTGCCAGCAGCTCGGTGGGGGAGACCCAGTACTTC. This translates into CASSSVGETQYF.

The chain links TRBV5-6 to TRBJ2-3; 10 nucleotides line up with TRBD2. Losses at the gene ends were 1 base for V and 4 bases for J; bases not matched to a gene: 6. CDR3 length equals 16 residues. Germline V gene sequence: CDR1 SGHDT, CDR2 YYEEEE. This CDR3 is CASSLSATSGPDTQYF. In nucleotides, the CDR3 is TGTGCCAGCAGCTTGAGCGCGACTAGCGGGCCAGATACGCAGTATTTT.

V is TRBV6-6 and J is TRBJ2-7; D gene ambiguous. The CDR3 sequence is 16 residues long. Germline V gene data show CDR1 as MNHNY and CDR2 as SVGAGI (reference sequence). Trimming removed 0 bases at V and 0 bases at J, with 12 bases between. CDR3 residues: CASSYSTRLSSYEQYF. CDR3 in DNA: TGTGCCAGCAGTTACTCAACCAGGTTGAGCTCCTACGAGCAGTACTTC.